This T cell receptor beta chain was found in a study of T cell clusters in autoimmune cytopenias. Each sample's input was around 250 ng genomic DNA, 40,000 or so genome equivalents. Multiplex touch-down PCR amplified TRB using TRB-A and TRB-B pools in one tube. TCRdb reanalyzed the multiplex PCR reads and collapses them to one entry per CDR3 protein, without DNA. The listing records a few thousand distinct CDR3 sequences. Germline V gives CDR1 SQVTM, CDR2 ANQGSEA. The CDR3 is made up of 14 amino acids. The same sample was also studied in work on T cell repertoires in aging, cancer and after chemotherapy. That source reports: Around 10 million TCR reads were in the whole dataset.

V and J are TRBV29-1 and TRBJ1-2; lacking DNA, the TRBD1 call made by TCRdb goes unchecked. Sequenced: peripheral blood. The receptor was derived from a human donor with an autoimmune cytopenia or autoimmune hepatitis (not recorded which). Here the CDR3 reads CSVHSFGTDYGYTF.